This T cell receptor (beta chain) came from a study of shared clonotypes between healthy human individuals. General study results and limits: Some clonotypes were shared by all four sorted-subset donors, while others were not shared. The non-shared ones had lower generation probabilities than the shared ones. In general, naive subsets displayed greater estimated richness than memory subsets did.

In the case of this clone: What it recognizes is unknown.

Deletions cut 7 bases from V and 0 bases from J, with 11 bases between. Per germline, CDR1 SGHKS and CDR2 YYEKEE (reference sequence). The CDR3 covers 13 residues. Naivety among CD8 cells was defined by CD45RO negativity and positive CCR7 selection, thereby excluding terminally differentiated effector memory CD45RA+ cells. Assay runs were performed at deep level. Some clones are missing from TCRdb's copy, which holds only in-frame ones; the method was immunoSEQ multiplex PCR. This table holds some 2.1 million clones, about 95% found once. The receptor was isolated from a man between 18 and 29 years old in good health. The genes are TRBV5-5 and TRBJ2-7, with D perhaps TRBD1 (7 bases). The sample comprised naive CD8+ T cells sorted from blood. The CDR3 reads CASGGDSSYEQYF. CDR3 DNA: TGTGCCAGCGGAGGGGACAGCTCCTACGAGCAGTACTTC.